The T cell receptor beta chain described here comes from a study of cytomegalovirus exposure and HLA in healthy donors. Sequencing was performed with immunoSEQ multiplex PCR; in TCRdb, only in-frame clones are kept and a portion is missing. The profile shows some 90,000 clones, roughly 96% of them singletons. Trimming shortened V by 2 bases and J by 7 bases, and 15 bases separated the two germline ends. The CDR3 runs to 14 residues. CDR1 and CDR2 from the germline V gene are SGDLS and YYNGEE. Study results and limitations: In the roughly 120 validation repertoires, a later analysis found that first-cohort TCR clusters tended to co-occur.

This clone has a handful of counts. Its specificity is unknown. The source of this sequence is a man younger than 35 in good health and CMV-seronegative. V and J are TRBV9 and TRBJ1-2; D is undetermined. Input material: PBMCs. Here the CDR3 DNA reads TGTGCCAGCAGCGTGGGGTTGTCGGGAGGTGGCTACACCTTC. Translation gives CASSVGLSGGGYTF.